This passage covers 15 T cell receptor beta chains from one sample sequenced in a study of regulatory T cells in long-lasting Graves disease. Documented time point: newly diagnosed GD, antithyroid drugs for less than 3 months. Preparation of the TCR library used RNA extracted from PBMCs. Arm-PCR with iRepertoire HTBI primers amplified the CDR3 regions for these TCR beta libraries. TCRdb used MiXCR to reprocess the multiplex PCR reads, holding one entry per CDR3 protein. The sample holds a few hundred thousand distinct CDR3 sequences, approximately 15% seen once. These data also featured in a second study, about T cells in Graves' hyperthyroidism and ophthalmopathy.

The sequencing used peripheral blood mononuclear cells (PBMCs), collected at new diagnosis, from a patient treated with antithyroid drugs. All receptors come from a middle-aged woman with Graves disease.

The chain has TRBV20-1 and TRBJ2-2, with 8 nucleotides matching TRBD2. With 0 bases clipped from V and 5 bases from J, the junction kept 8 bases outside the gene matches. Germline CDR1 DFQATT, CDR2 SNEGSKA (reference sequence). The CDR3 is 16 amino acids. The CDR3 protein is CSARDLSGRRTGELFF. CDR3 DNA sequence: TGCAGTGCTAGAGATCTGAGCGGGAGACGAACCGGGGAGCTGTTTTTT.

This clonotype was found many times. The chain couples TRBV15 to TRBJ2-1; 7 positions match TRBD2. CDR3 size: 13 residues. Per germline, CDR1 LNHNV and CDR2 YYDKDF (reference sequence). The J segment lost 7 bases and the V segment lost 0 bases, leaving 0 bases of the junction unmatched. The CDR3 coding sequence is TGTGCCACCAGCAGAGAGGGACTAAATGAGCAGTTCTTC. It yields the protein CATSREGLNEQFF.

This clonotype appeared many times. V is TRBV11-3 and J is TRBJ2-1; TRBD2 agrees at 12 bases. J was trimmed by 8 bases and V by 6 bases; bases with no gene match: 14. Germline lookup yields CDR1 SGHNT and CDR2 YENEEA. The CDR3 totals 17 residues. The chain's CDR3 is CASSYTLAGGPFDEQFF. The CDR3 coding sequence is TGTGCCAGCAGTTATACCCTAGCGGGAGGGCCGTTCGATGAGCAGTTCTTC. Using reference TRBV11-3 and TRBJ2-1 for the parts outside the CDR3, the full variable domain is EAGVVQSPRYKIIEKKQPVAFWCNPISGHNTLYWYLQNLGQGPELLIRYENEEAVDDSQLPKDRFSAERLKGVDSTLKIQPAELGDSAVYLCASSYTLAGGPFDEQFFGPGTRLTVL.

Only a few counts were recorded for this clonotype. Here the CDR3 reads CASSLNNYNEQFF. As DNA, the CDR3 is TGTGCCAGCAGCTTAAATAACTACAATGAGCAGTTCTTC. The rearrangement links TRBV5-4 to TRBJ2-1, with D unresolved. V was shortened by 2 bases and J by 3 bases, with 6 bases between the two germline ends. CDR3 length: 13 amino acids. The V gene's germline CDR1 is SGHNT and CDR2 YYREEE (reference sequence).

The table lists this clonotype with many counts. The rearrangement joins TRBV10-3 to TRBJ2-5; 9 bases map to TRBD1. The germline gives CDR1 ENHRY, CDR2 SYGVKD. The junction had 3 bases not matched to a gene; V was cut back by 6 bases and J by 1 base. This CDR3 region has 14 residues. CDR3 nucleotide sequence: TGTGCCATCAGGAGGGACAGGGCCCAAGAGACCCAGTACTTC. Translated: CAIRRDRAQETQYF.

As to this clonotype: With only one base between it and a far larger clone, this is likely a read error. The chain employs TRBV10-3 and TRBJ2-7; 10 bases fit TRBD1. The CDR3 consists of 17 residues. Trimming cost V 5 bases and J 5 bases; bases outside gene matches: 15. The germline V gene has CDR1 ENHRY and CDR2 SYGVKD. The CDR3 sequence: CAISLEGAGTGVHEQYF. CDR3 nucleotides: TGTGCCATCAGTTTAGAGGGGGCAGGGACAGGGGTACACGAGCAGTACTTC.

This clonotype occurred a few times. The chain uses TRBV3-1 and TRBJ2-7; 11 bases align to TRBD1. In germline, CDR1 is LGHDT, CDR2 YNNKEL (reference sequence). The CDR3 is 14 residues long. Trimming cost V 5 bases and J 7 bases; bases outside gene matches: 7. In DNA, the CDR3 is TGTGCCAGCAGCGCCGGACAGGGGGCAAGGGAGCAGTACTTC. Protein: CASSAGQGAREQYF.

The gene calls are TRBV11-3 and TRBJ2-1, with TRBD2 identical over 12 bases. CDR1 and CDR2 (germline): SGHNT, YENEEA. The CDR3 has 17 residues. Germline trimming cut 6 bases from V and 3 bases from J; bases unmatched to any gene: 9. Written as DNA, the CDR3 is TGTGCCAGCAGGGGACTGTCTAGCGGGAGGGACTACAATGAGCAGTTCTTC. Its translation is CASRGLSSGRDYNEQFF.

The CDR3 coding sequence is TGTGCCACCAGTGATCCTAGACAGAGCAATGAGCAGTTCTTC. As protein: CATSDPRQSNEQFF. V is TRBV24-1 and J is TRBJ2-1, with D possibly matching TRBD1 (5 bases). The CDR3 has 14 amino acids. CDR1 and CDR2 from the germline V gene are KGHDR and SFDVKD. V was clipped by 3 bases and J by 6 bases, with 11 bases between them.

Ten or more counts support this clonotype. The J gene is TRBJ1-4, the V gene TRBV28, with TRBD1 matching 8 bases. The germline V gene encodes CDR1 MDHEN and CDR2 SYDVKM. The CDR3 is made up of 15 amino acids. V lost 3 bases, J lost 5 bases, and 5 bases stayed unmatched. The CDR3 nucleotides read TGTGCCAGCAGTTTGTTCCGACAGGGGAATGAAAAACTGTTTTTT. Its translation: CASSLFRQGNEKLFF.

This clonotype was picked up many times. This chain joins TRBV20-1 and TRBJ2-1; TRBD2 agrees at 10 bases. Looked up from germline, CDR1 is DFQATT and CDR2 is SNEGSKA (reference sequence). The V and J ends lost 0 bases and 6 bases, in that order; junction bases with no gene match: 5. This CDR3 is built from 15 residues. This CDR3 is CSARDLLAGTNEQFF. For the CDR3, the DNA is TGCAGTGCTAGAGATCTACTAGCGGGAACCAATGAGCAGTTCTTC.

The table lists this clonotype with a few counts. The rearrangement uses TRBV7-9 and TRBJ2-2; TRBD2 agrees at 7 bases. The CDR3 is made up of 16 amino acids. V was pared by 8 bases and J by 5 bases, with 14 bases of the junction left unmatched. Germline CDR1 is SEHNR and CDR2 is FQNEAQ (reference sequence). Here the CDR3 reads CASDMTAGVWTGELFF. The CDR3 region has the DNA TGTGCCAGCGACATGACGGCGGGAGTGTGGACCGGGGAGCTGTTTTTT.

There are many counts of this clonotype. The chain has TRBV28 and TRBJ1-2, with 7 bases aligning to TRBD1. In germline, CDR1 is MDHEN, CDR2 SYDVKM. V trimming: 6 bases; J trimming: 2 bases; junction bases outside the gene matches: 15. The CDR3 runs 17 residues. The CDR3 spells CASSRFRGGEENYGYTF. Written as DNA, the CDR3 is TGTGCCAGCAGCCGCTTCCGAGGGGGCGAGGAGAACTATGGCTACACCTTC.

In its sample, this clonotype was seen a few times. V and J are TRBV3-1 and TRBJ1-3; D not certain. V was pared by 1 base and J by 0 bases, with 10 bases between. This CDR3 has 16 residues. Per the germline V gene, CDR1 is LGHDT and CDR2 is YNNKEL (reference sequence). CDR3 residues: CASSQGGTSSGNTIYF. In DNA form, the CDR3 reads TGTGCCAGCAGCCAAGGCGGCACTAGCTCTGGAAACACCATATATTTT.

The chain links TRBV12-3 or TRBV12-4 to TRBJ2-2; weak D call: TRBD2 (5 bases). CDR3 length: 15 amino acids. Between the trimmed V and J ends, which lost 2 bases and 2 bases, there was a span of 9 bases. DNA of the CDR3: TGTGCCAGCAGTTTAAGAGGAGGTAACACCGGGGAGCTGTTTTTT. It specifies CASSLRGGNTGELFF.